Shown below are 18 T cell receptor beta chains from a single sample sequenced in a study of blood T cells in healthy people across ages. Alongside a J-beta primer mix, a sample-barcoded 5' primer served in a second PCR lasting about 7 to 12 cycles. TCRdb reanalysed the 5' RACE reads using MiXCR and keeps one entry per CDR3 protein. The table has some 1.5 million distinct CDR3 sequences, roughly 30% seen once; the top ten hold around 7.7%. The material sequenced was blood. These receptors were obtained from a woman aged 30 to 39 in good health.

The chain is built from TRBV6-6 and TRBJ2-7; TRBD1 matches at 8 bases. J lost 1 base, V lost 6 bases, and 8 bases had no gene match. There are 15 residues in the CDR3. Germline CDR1 is MNHNY and CDR2 is SVGAGI (reference sequence). This CDR3 reads CASRNGQGRSYEQYF. The CDR3 DNA reads TGTGCCAGCAGGAATGGACAGGGAAGATCCTACGAGCAGTACTTC.

This clonotype was observed a handful of times. CDR3 amino acids: CASTWGWDEQFF. The CDR3 nucleotides read TGTGCTAGTACCTGGGGGTGGGATGAGCAGTTCTTC. The rearrangement links TRBV12-5 to TRBJ2-1; perhaps D is TRBD1 or TRBD2 (5 bases each). Trimming took 8 bases from V and 8 from J, leaving 13 bases between them. CDR1 and CDR2 from the germline V gene are LGHNT and FRNRAP. The CDR3 is 12 amino acids.

The rearrangement uses TRBV5-1 and TRBJ2-7; TRBD1 matches at 8 bases. This CDR3 is built from 15 residues. Losses at the gene ends were 3 bases for V and 6 bases for J; bases not matched to a gene: 11. Germline V gene lookup returns CDR1 SGHRS and CDR2 YFSETQ. CDR3 sequence: CASSWRDRSEGEQYF. In nucleotides, the CDR3 is TGCGCCAGCAGCTGGAGGGACAGGTCGGAAGGCGAGCAGTACTTC. The full variable domain, with the rest looked up from reference TRBV5-1 and TRBJ2-7, is KAGVTQTPRYLIKTRGQQVTLSCSPISGHRSVSWYQQTPGQGLQFLFEYFSETQRNKGNFPGRFSGRQFSNSRSEMNVSTLELGDSALYLCASSWRDRSEGEQYFGPGTRLTVT.

On this clonotype itself: This sequence may be a read error, since a much larger clone differs from it by one base. Because it lacks the conserved phenylalanine or tryptophan at the end, this CDR3 is likely a read error. V and J are TRBV29-1 and TRBJ2-1; 10 nucleotides align to TRBD2. This CDR3 has 14 amino acids. Germline lookup yields CDR1 SQVTM and CDR2 ANQGSEA. J was trimmed by 6 bases and V by 4 bases; bases with no gene match: 6. This CDR3 is CSVVRLAGANEQFV. In DNA, the CDR3 is TGCAGCGTTGTGCGGCTAGCGGGGGCCAATGAGCAGTTCGTC.

This clonotype was observed at least ten times. This chain joins TRBV7-2 and TRBJ2-5, with 9 bases identical to TRBD2. Germline-derived CDR1 and CDR2 are SGHTA and FQGNSA. The CDR3 is 16 residues long. The ends lost 0 bases at V and 7 bases at J; junction bases unmatched: 9. The CDR3 sequence is CASSLAQGAGGRTQYF. The CDR3 DNA is TGTGCCAGCAGCTTAGCCCAGGGAGCGGGGGGTCGGACCCAGTACTTC.

This clonotype came up many times. This chain links TRBV28 with TRBJ2-7, with 8 positions matching TRBD1. This CDR3 is built from 19 residues. Germline values: CDR1 MDHEN, CDR2 SYDVKM. V gave up 4 bases and J gave up 3 bases; unmatched junction bases: 20. CDR3 loop: CASSSHRGIKPKVFYEQYF. In DNA, the CDR3 is TGTGCCAGCAGTTCACACAGGGGGATTAAGCCCAAGGTGTTCTACGAGCAGTACTTC. Using reference TRBV28 and TRBJ2-7 for the parts outside the CDR3, the full variable domain is DVKVTQSSRYLVKRTGEKVFLECVQDMDHENMFWYRQDPGLGLRLIYFSYDVKMKEKGDIPEGYSVSREKKERFSLILESASTNQTSMYLCASSSHRGIKPKVFYEQYFGPGTRLTVT.

The chain is built from TRBV28 and TRBJ2-7; 7 bases agree with TRBD2. CDR3 length equals 12 residues. The V segment lost 6 bases and the J segment 5 bases; nucleotides outside the gene matches: 4. Looked up from germline, CDR1 is MDHEN and CDR2 is SYDVKM. The CDR3: CASRAGRNEQYF. DNA for the CDR3: TGTGCCAGCAGAGCGGGGCGCAACGAGCAGTACTTC.

This clonotype has at least ten counts. The chain uses TRBV20-1 and TRBJ2-1; 7 bases align to TRBD1. The CDR3 is 16 residues long. V dropped 7 bases and J dropped 1; count of bases not matched to a gene: 13. Germline-derived CDR1 and CDR2 are DFQATT and SNEGSKA (reference sequence). Here the CDR3 reads CSVNPGDSVSYNEQFF. CDR3 in DNA: TGCAGTGTTAACCCCGGGGACAGTGTTTCCTACAATGAGCAGTTCTTC.

This chain joins TRBV29-1 and TRBJ1-2; no definite D call. Germline lookup yields CDR1 SQVTM and CDR2 ANQGSEA. The CDR3 sequence is 13 residues long. The CDR3 region is CKTDSPADYGYTF. The CDR3 DNA follows: TGCAAGACGGACTCCCCCGCGGACTATGGCTACACCTTC.

This clonotype was seen a handful of times. V is TRBV29-1 and J is TRBJ2-2; D perhaps matches TRBD1 (7 bases). This CDR3 is built from 14 residues. Germline V gives CDR1 SQVTM, CDR2 ANQGSEA. V lost 4 bases, J lost 4 bases, and 13 bases lay in between. CDR3 protein: CSVGSQGGTGELFF. CDR3 nucleotide sequence: TGCAGCGTTGGTAGCCAGGGGGGCACCGGGGAGCTGTTTTTT.

This clonotype was recorded many times. The V call is TRBV5-1, the J call TRBJ2-3; D is ambiguous. Germline V gives CDR1 SGHRS, CDR2 YFSETQ. The CDR3 loop spans 15 amino acids. The germline V and J ends were trimmed by 0 bases and 0 bases, with 8 bases remaining between them. In DNA form, the CDR3 reads TGCGCCAGCAGCTTGGGCAGAACTAGCACAGATACGCAGTATTTT. Translation: CASSLGRTSTDTQYF.

This rearrangement joins TRBV5-5 to TRBJ1-2, with D unclear. The CDR3 covers 14 residues. Trimming took 3 bases from V and 3 from J, leaving 12 bases between them. The germline CDR1 and CDR2 sequences are SGHKS and YYEKEE (reference sequence). Here the CDR3 reads CASSSDVGYYGYTF. CDR3 nucleotide sequence: TGTGCCAGCAGCTCGGACGTAGGTTACTATGGCTACACCTTC.

This clonotype has ten or more counts. This chain connects TRBV6-6 to TRBJ2-1, with 9 bases matching TRBD2. The V gene's germline CDR1 is MNHNY and CDR2 SVGAGI (reference sequence). This CDR3 is built from 16 residues. The V gene end was trimmed by 0 bases and the J gene end by 5 bases; junction bases not matched to a gene: 5. The DNA for the CDR3 is TGTGCCAGCAGTTACTCGGTTCTAGCGGGGAACAATGAGCAGTTCTTC. Translating gives CASSYSVLAGNNEQFF.

This clonotype was picked up one time. The chain employs TRBV3-1 and TRBJ2-1; 7 bases map to TRBD2. V shed 8 bases, J shed 10 bases, and the junction held 11 bases outside the gene matches. Germline CDR1 reads LGHDT; CDR2 reads YNNKEL (reference sequence). The length of the CDR3 is 13 residues. This chain's CDR3 is CASEFRGVGEQFF. The CDR3 DNA reads as TGTGCCAGCGAATTTCGGGGGGTGGGCGAGCAGTTCTTC.

This rearrangement joins TRBV5-1 to TRBJ2-1; D is unclear. This CDR3 has 15 residues. Germline CDR1 is SGHRS and CDR2 is YFSETQ. V gave up 7 bases and J gave up 10 bases, with 24 bases separating them. The CDR3, as DNA: TGCGCCAGCTCGCCCCGTGCGGTTATCTCCTACGAGCAGTTCTTC. The encoded protein is CASSPRAVISYEQFF.

In its sample, this clonotype was seen once. The chain joins TRBV12-5 to TRBJ2-7; possibly TRBD1 or TRBD2 for D (6 bases each). This CDR3 is built from 14 residues. V was shortened by 6 bases and J by 1 base, with 13 bases between the two germline ends. Germline V gene data show CDR1 as LGHNT and CDR2 as FRNRAP. As DNA, the CDR3 is TGTGCTAGTGGCCCGGGGGCTGAGTCCTACGAGCAGTACTTC. This translates into CASGPGAESYEQYF.

The J gene is TRBJ2-6, the V gene TRBV7-9; perhaps D is TRBD1 or TRBD2 (6 bases each). CDR3 length equals 18 residues. CDR1 and CDR2 (germline): SEHNR, FQNEAQ (reference sequence). Trimming removed 0 bases at V and 0 bases at J, with 12 bases between. CDR3 amino acids: CASSLAGGRSSGANVLTF. CDR3 coding DNA: TGTGCCAGCAGCTTAGCGGGGGGCCGAAGCTCTGGGGCCAACGTCCTGACTTTC.

This clonotype was counted ten times or more. The chain combines TRBV10-1 with TRBJ2-5, with 12 bases identical to TRBD2. V dropped 0 bases and J dropped 3; count of bases not matched to a gene: 2. CDR1 WNHNN and CDR2 SYGVQD come from the germline V gene (reference sequence). The CDR3 extends over 16 amino acids. Here the CDR3 DNA reads TGCGCCAGCAGTGAGTCACTAGCGGGGGGCGAAGAGACCCAGTACTTC. Translation gives CASSESLAGGEETQYF.